This T cell receptor (beta chain) was observed in a study of cytomegalovirus exposure and HLA in healthy donors. Looking at the study overall: Ancestry clustering placed 70% to 90% of more than 350 genotyped donors in the Caucasian-associated cluster. Findings of the study overall: Data from an earlier analysis indicated that most TCR beta V segments were productive either about 87% or about 30% of the time.

Unmatched junction bases numbered 9, after V lost 4 bases and J lost 2 bases. The CDR3 covers 16 residues. CDR1 and CDR2 from the germline V gene are SGHRS and YFSETQ. Researchers ran the PCR with 60 Vbeta and 13 Jbeta primers. Profiled with immunoSEQ multiplex PCR; TCRdb holds only in-frame clones, not every one. The sample has some 48,000 clones. Comments on this clone: Its antigen remains unidentified.

The clonotype originates from a male donor in good health and CMV-seropositive. Specimen: PBMCs. The chain has TRBV5-1 and TRBJ1-3; TRBD1 matches at 7 bases. The CDR3 reads CASSAQVGQTGNTIYF. The CDR3 nucleotides are TGCGCCAGCAGCGCACAAGTGGGACAGACTGGAAACACCATATATTTT.